Below, one TCR beta chain is given with its context. No antigen is known for it. The J segment lost 5 bases and the V segment lost 5 bases, leaving 15 bases of the junction unmatched. This CDR3 region has 18 residues. Germline V gene sequence: CDR1 SEHNR, CDR2 FQNEAQ (reference sequence). TCR beta libraries were prepared from cDNA with unique molecular identifiers. TCRdb used MiXCR to reprocess the PCR reads, holding one entry per CDR3 protein. The sample comprises fewer than 850,000 distinct CDR3 sequences, approximately 44% of which are singletons, and over 4.5% rests with the top ten. The data were taken from a study of post-analysis software for immune sequencing data. Study conclusions and caveats: In patients, five or six TRBV segments were more frequent than in controls, with TRBV5-6, TRBV5-1 and TRBV20-1 among them.

V and J are TRBV7-9 and TRBJ1-4; TRBD1 matches at 9 bases. This receptor was obtained from a girl aged 10 to 17 with multiple sclerosis. Sequenced material: blood. CDR3 DNA sequence: TGTGCCAGCAGCCCTCCGGGACAGGGAATTCCTCCCAATGAAAAACTGTTTTTT. Its protein product is CASSPPGQGIPPNEKLFF.